This section outlines one T cell receptor beta chain sequence together with its context. The source of the sample is a study of response to subunit inactivated influenza vaccine. TCRdb re-called the RT-PCR reads with MiXCR, one entry per CDR3 protein. There are around 760,000 distinct CDR3 sequences in the sample; roughly 13% occur only once, and roughly 6.4% lies in the top ten. This receptor was obtained from a man aged 45 to 65 who received an inactivated influenza vaccine. The specimen was PBMCs from blood, collected 14 to 15 days before vaccination.

As DNA, the CDR3 is TGCAGTGCTAGACCCCTCATAGACAATCCCTACGAGCAGTACTTC. Amino acid sequence: CSARPLIDNPYEQYF. The rearrangement uses TRBV20-1 and TRBJ2-7; no clear D gene. V gave up 2 bases and J gave up 2 bases, with 16 bases separating them. The germline V gene has CDR1 DFQATT and CDR2 SNEGSKA (reference sequence). The CDR3 has 15 amino acids.